The rows below give T cell receptor beta chains drawn from one sample of a study of T cell responses to AZD1222 COVID-19 vaccine. Sequenced by immunoSEQ multiplex PCR; TCRdb stores in-frame clones only, minus some. The data contain over 110,000 clones, 85% to 90% of them seen just once; the ten biggest clones take up 1.5% to 2%. Sequenced here: peripheral blood, sampled 28 days after the second AZD1222 dose. Source of these receptors: an adult who received the AZD1222 COVID-19 vaccine. Both conserved end residues are part of each CDR3. Each record gives: clone size, D gene, V gene, J gene, CDR3 length, CDR3 protein, CDR3 DNA. The D gene is left open where the match is weak. The size entry is marked missing in some rows and otherwise reads once, few, many or a size class.

.	.	TRBV5-8	TRBJ2-1	14	CASSLRGPGNEQFF	TGTGCCAGCAGCTTACGGGGGCCGGGTAATGAGCAGTTCTTC
.	TRBD2	TRBV27	TRBJ2-1	15	CASSLSAGTDNEQFF	TGTGCCAGCAGTTTATCAGCGGGGACTGACAATGAGCAGTTCTTC
.	.	TRBV19	TRBJ1-5	14	CASLPRGVDQPQHF	TGTGCCAGTCTCCCCCGCGGGGTTGATCAGCCCCAGCATTTT
.	.	TRBV28	TRBJ2-1	13	CATHRPGVNEQFF	TGTGCCACCCACCGCCCGGGTGTCAATGAGCAGTTCTTC
.	.	TRBV27	TRBJ1-1	13	CASSFGLGGEAFF	TGTGCCAGCAGTTTTGGTCTGGGGGGTGAAGCTTTCTTT
few	.	TRBV10-1	TRBJ2-2	14	CASIRELNTGELFF	TGCGCCAGCATTAGGGAGTTGAACACCGGGGAGCTGTTTTTT
.	.	TRBV28	TRBJ1-4	13	CASSLGRDEKLFF	TGTGCCAGCAGTTTGGGAAGGGATGAAAAACTGTTTTTT
.	.	TRBV28	TRBJ2-5	11	CASSPRETQYF	TGTGCCAGCAGCCCTAGAGAGACCCAGTACTTC
.	TRBD1	TRBV13	TRBJ2-3	14	CASSQQGQGGTQYF	TGTGCCAGCAGCCAACAAGGACAGGGAGGTACGCAGTATTTT
.	TRBD1	TRBV5-1	TRBJ1-1	15	CASSWTGGGATEAFF	TGCGCCAGCAGCTGGACAGGGGGAGGGGCCACTGAAGCTTTCTTT
once	TRBD1	TRBV28	TRBJ2-3	16	CASTKEGTAHANTQYF	TGTGCCAGCACCAAAGAAGGGACAGCCCACGCAAATACGCAGTATTTT
.	TRBD1	TRBV5-8	TRBJ1-1	15	CASSFTGQGDTEAFF	TGTGCCAGCAGCTTTACCGGACAGGGAGACACTGAAGCTTTCTTT
once	TRBD2	TRBV5-1	TRBJ2-3	16	CASSLGASGGTDTQYF	TGCGCCAGCAGCTTAGGGGCTAGCGGGGGCACAGATACGCAGTATTTT
once	.	TRBV18	TRBJ1-3	14	CASSKGDSGNTIYF	TGTGCCAGCTCAAAAGGGGATTCTGGAAACACCATATATTTT
.	TRBD2	TRBV11-2	TRBJ2-1	16	CASSFMLAGRYNEQFF	TGTGCCAGCAGCTTTATGCTAGCGGGCCGCTACAATGAGCAGTTCTTC
.	.	TRBV6-5	TRBJ2-7	13	CATRTGNLGEQYF	TGTGCCACCCGAACCGGGAACCTTGGCGAGCAGTACTTC
.	TRBD1	TRBV11-2	TRBJ1-2	12	CASSTGTGGYTF	TGTGCCAGCAGCACTGGGACAGGTGGCTACACCTTC
.	.	TRBV9	TRBJ1-3	15	CASSAEGDGGNTIYF	TGTGCCAGCAGCGCCGAAGGAGACGGGGGAAACACCATATATTTT
.	.	TRBV7-3	TRBJ2-2	17	CASDKAPSKKNTGELFF	TGTGCCAGCGACAAGGCACCCTCTAAAAAAAACACCGGGGAGCTGTTTTTT
.	TRBD2	TRBV6-2/TRBV6-3	TRBJ2-2	16	CASSSGTSGASRELFF	TGTGCCAGCAGTTCCGGGACTAGCGGGGCGTCCAGGGAGCTGTTTTTT
.	.	TRBV5-4	TRBJ2-3	16	CASSLYQARGADTQYF	TGTGCCAGCAGCTTGTATCAAGCGAGGGGCGCCGATACGCAGTATTTT
.	TRBD2	TRBV11-3	TRBJ2-2	16	CASSFSGRANTGELFF	TGTGCCAGCAGCTTTAGCGGGAGAGCGAACACCGGGGAGCTGTTTTTT
.	.	TRBV5-5	TRBJ2-3	15	CASSLVGYSTDTQYF	TGTGCCAGCAGCTTGGTTGGCTATAGCACAGATACGCAGTATTTT
.	TRBD2	TRBV7-2	TRBJ2-2	15	CASSLYRGGTGELFF	TGTGCCAGCAGCTTATACCGGGGGGGAACCGGGGAGCTGTTTTTT
.	TRBD2	TRBV7-8	TRBJ2-5	16	CASSPGLAGGEETQYF	TGTGCCAGCAGCCCGGGACTAGCGGGAGGTGAAGAGACCCAGTACTTC
.	.	TRBV10-1	TRBJ1-2	11	CASSDGVTYTF	TGCGCCAGCAGTGACGGGGTGACCTACACCTTC
.	.	TRBV7-3	TRBJ1-2	15	CASSSYTGSGYGYTF	TGTGCCAGCAGCTCCTATACAGGGAGCGGCTATGGCTACACCTTC
few	.	TRBV19	TRBJ1-1	16	CASSSSTSRFYTEAFF	TGTGCCAGTAGTTCCTCCACCTCGCGGTTCTACACTGAAGCTTTCTTT
.	.	TRBV12-3/TRBV12-4	TRBJ1-1	13	CASSSRGRTEAFF	TGTGCCAGCAGTTCTCGGGGAAGGACTGAAGCTTTCTTT
.	TRBD2	TRBV5-1	TRBJ2-2	14	CASSSTSGTGELFF	TGCGCCAGCAGCTCGACTAGCGGCACCGGGGAGCTGTTTTTT
.	.	TRBV28	TRBJ1-1	15	CASSLSRGGNTEAFF	TGTGCCAGCAGTTTATCCCGGGGGGGAAACACTGAAGCTTTCTTT
.	.	TRBV4-3	TRBJ2-5	15	CASSQEGGRDKTQYF	TGCGCCAGCAGCCAAGAGGGAGGACGGGATAAGACCCAGTACTTC
.	.	TRBV5-8	TRBJ1-4	11	CASSNRAEVFF	TGTGCCAGCAGCAACAGGGCCGAGGTGTTTTTT
.	.	TRBV12-3/TRBV12-4	TRBJ1-5	13	CASSFTENQPQHF	TGTGCCAGCAGTTTTACGGAGAATCAGCCCCAGCATTTT
.	.	TRBV7-8	TRBJ1-6	16	CASSSIQSSYNSPLHF	TGTGCCAGCAGCTCAATACAGAGCTCCTATAATTCACCCCTCCACTTT
.	TRBD1	TRBV5-4	TRBJ1-3	15	CASTDRGDSGNTIYF	TGTGCCAGCACGGACAGGGGGGACTCTGGAAACACCATATATTTT
.	.	TRBV2	TRBJ1-2	14	CASTPSGAGSGYTF	TGTGCCAGCACCCCGTCAGGGGCAGGGTCCGGCTACACCTTC
.	.	TRBV28	TRBJ1-3	12	CASSLYGNTIYF	TGTGCCAGCAGTTTATATGGAAACACCATATATTTT
once	.	TRBV27	TRBJ2-1	16	CASSSPGTGVYNEQFF	TGTGCCAGCAGTTCCCCCGGGACTGGGGTATACAATGAGCAGTTCTTC
.	.	TRBV6-5	TRBJ2-5	16	CASSYSMGRAGETQYF	TGTGCCAGCAGTTACTCGATGGGCAGGGCCGGAGAGACCCAGTACTTC
.	.	TRBV7-9	TRBJ1-1	13	CASRLQENTEAFF	TGTGCCAGCAGACTACAGGAAAACACTGAAGCTTTCTTT
.	TRBD1	TRBV4-3	TRBJ1-5	16	CASSQEKGAVNQPQHF	TGCGCCAGCAGCCAAGAAAAGGGGGCGGTCAATCAGCCCCAGCATTTT
.	TRBD2	TRBV7-2	TRBJ2-7	16	CASRGQLAGQPYEQYF	TGTGCCAGCAGGGGCCAACTAGCGGGACAGCCATACGAGCAGTACTTC
.	.	TRBV28	TRBJ1-2	13	CASSLNSNYGYTF	TGTGCCAGCAGTTTAAACAGTAACTATGGCTACACCTTC
.	TRBD1	TRBV28	TRBJ1-1	16	CAGSSRDRLMNTEAFF	TGTGCCGGCAGTTCACGGGACAGATTAATGAACACTGAAGCTTTCTTT
once	TRBD1	TRBV11-1	TRBJ1-2	13	CASSPRTGTGYTF	TGTGCCAGCAGCCCCCGGACAGGGACGGGCTACACCTTC
.	.	TRBV19	TRBJ2-2	13	CASSITRLGELFF	TGTGCCAGTAGTATAACGCGGCTCGGGGAGCTGTTTTTT
.	.	TRBV19	TRBJ1-2	14	CASSISFKNYGYTF	TGTGCCAGTAGTATTAGCTTCAAGAACTATGGCTACACCTTC
.	.	TRBV6-1	TRBJ2-2	14	CASRDRINTGELFF	TGTGCCAGCAGGGACCGGATAAACACCGGGGAGCTGTTTTTT